This TCR beta chain was captured in a study of blood T cell repertoires in COVID-19. For the study at large: The study drew acute and convalescent COVID-19 samples from the United States, Italy and Spain.

Profiling relied on immunoSEQ multiplex PCR, and the TCRdb table lists in-frame clones only, not all of them. The table records 200,000 to 250,000 clones, about 87% of them present only once. The V and J ends lost 6 bases and 6 bases respectively, with 12 bases between them. Germline-derived CDR1 and CDR2 are MDHEN and SYDVKM. This CDR3 spans 12 amino acids. This clone has just one count. Cohorts were determined from participant-reported clinical history. The source material was PBMCs or T cells enriched from blood (not recorded which). The sequence was obtained from a woman aged 25 to 39 who had been exposed to COVID-19. V and J are TRBV28 and TRBJ2-7; D is unclear. Here the CDR3 reads CASSSPRLEQYF. The CDR3 DNA sequence: TGTGCCAGCAGCTCCCCCCGTCTCGAGCAGTACTTC. The full variable domain, completed using reference TRBV28 and TRBJ2-7, is DVKVTQSSRYLVKRTGEKVFLECVQDMDHENMFWYRQDPGLGLRLIYFSYDVKMKEKGDIPEGYSVSREKKERFSLILESASTNQTSMYLCASSSPRLEQYFGPGTRLTVT.